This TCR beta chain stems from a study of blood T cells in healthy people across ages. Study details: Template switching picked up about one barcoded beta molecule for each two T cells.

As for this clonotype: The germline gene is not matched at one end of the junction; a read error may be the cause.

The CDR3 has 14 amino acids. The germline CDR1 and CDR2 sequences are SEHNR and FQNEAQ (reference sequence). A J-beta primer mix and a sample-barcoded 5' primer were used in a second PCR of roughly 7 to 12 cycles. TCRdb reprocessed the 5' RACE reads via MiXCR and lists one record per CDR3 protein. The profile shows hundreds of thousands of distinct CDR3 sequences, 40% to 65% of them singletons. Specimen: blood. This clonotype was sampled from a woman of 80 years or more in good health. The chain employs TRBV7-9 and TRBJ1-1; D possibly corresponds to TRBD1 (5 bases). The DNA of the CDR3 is TGTGCCAGCAGCGTAGCACAGGCGAACACTGAAGCTTTCTTT. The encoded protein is CASSVAQANTEAFF. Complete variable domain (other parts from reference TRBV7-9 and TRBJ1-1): DTGVSQNPRHKITKRGQNVTFRCDPISEHNRLYWYRQTLGQGPEFLTYFQNEAQLEKSRLLSDRFSAERPKGSFSTLEIQRTEQGDSAMYLCASSVAQANTEAFFGQGTRLTVV.